Listed below are T cell receptor beta chains from one sample, sequenced in a study of shared clonotypes between healthy human individuals. Assay: immunoSEQ multiplex PCR; the TCRdb copy retains only in-frame clones and omits some. The sample shows more than 550,000 clones, around 90% of them seen only once. Specimen: naive CD8+ T cells sorted from blood. The receptors were sampled from a man in his thirties or forties in good health. Each CDR3 is given without its conserved first and last residue. The size of a clone is reported for some rows only, either as once, few or many, or as a class for expanded clones.

-	TRBJ2-1	TRBV7-6	ASSLSSGQGGPNEQF
-	TRBJ1-5	TRBV4-1	ASSQDTARGYQPQH
-	TRBJ1-2	TRBV11-2	ASSGQGVYGYT
-	TRBJ2-7	TRBV27	ASSFGGPTYEQY
-	TRBJ2-1	TRBV10-2	ASGLAGEGLYNEQF
-	TRBJ2-1	TRBV9	ASSIGTSGVSEQF
-	TRBJ1-2	TRBV21-1	ASSISSGVYGYT
few	TRBJ1-1	TRBV6-5	ATLSRNTEAF
-	TRBJ2-3	TRBV7-8	ASRRGASGSVDTQY
-	TRBJ2-7	TRBV4-1	ASSQALTGTGDYEQY
-	TRBJ2-2	TRBV11-2	ASSSRLAGVVGELF
-	TRBJ2-7	TRBV6-5	ASSYGTGFEQY
-	TRBJ2-1	TRBV11-2	ASSLEVTAEQF
-	TRBJ2-1	TRBV6-5	ASSSGRTYNEQF
-	TRBJ2-7	TRBV7-2	ASSSYYEQY
-	TRBJ2-5	TRBV5-1	ASSSWGQQETQY
-	TRBJ2-7	TRBV5-1	ASRGTSDTARNYEQY
-	TRBJ1-2	TRBV4-3	ASSQHSTNYGYT
-	TRBJ1-3	TRBV6-1	ASSVTGGVSSGNTIY
once	TRBJ1-4	TRBV5-1	ASSLAGTGRWEDEKLF
-	TRBJ1-5	TRBV14	ASSLQPQH
-	TRBJ2-7	TRBV13	ASSLGLAGNHEQY
-	TRBJ2-3	TRBV9	ASNGPGYTDTQY
-	TRBJ2-5	TRBV7-9	ASSPRQGRETQY
once	TRBJ2-7	TRBV5-6	ASSFLTSGSYEQY